This entry features one T cell receptor (beta chain) sequence. These data originate in a study of control samples from healthy donors and cancer patients. With V trimmed by 4 bases and J by 7 bases, 13 bases remained unmatched. This CDR3 has 17 amino acids. CDR1 and CDR2 (germline): SGHDN, FVKESK. Sequencing was performed with immunoSEQ multiplex PCR; in TCRdb, only in-frame clones are kept and a portion is missing. Found here are approximately 90,000 clones, less than 85% of them singletons; the top ten hold about 35%. Sequencing input: PBMCs. The V gene is TRBV14, the J gene TRBJ2-1, with 10 bases lining up with TRBD2. This TCR came from a man between 65 and 85 years old with lung cancer. CDR3 DNA: TGTGCCAGCAGCCCGCTTTCTTTAGCGGGGGGCCAGAATGAGCAGTTCTTC. It is translated as CASSPLSLAGGQNEQFF. The variable domain in full, with the rest retrieved from reference TRBV14 and TRBJ2-1, is EAGVTQFPSHSVIEKGQTVTLRCDPISGHDNLYWYRRVMGKEIKFLLHFVKESKQDESGMPNNRFLAERTGGTYSTLKVQPAELEDSGVYFCASSPLSLAGGQNEQFFGPGTRLTVL.